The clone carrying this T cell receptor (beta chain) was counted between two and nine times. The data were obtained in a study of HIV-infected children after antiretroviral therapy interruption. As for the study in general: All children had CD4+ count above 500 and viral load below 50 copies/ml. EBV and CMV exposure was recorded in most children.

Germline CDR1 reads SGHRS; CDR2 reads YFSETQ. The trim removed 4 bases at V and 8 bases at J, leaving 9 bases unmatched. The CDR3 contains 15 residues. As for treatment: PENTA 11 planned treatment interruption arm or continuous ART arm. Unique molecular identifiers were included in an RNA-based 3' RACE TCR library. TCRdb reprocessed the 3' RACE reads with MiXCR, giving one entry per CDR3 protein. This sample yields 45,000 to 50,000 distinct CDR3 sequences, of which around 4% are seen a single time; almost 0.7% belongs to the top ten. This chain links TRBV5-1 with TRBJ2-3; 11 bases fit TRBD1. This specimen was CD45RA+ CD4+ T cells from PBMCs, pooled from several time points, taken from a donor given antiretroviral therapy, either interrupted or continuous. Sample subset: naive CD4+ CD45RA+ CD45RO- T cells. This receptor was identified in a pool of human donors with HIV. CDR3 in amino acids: CASSPQGQGAGTQYF. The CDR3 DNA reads TGCGCCAGCAGCCCCCAAGGACAGGGGGCAGGTACGCAGTATTTT.